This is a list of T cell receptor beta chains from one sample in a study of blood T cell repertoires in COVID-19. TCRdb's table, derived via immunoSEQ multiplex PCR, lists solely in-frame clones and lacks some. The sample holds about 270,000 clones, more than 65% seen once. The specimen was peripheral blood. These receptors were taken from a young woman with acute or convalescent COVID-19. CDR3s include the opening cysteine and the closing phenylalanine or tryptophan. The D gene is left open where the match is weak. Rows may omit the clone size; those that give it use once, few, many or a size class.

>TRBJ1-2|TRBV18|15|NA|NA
CASSPPGAKRYGYTF
TGTGCCAGCTCACCACCAGGGGCTAAGAGGTATGGCTACACCTTC
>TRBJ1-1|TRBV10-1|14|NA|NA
CASSESIRNTEAFF
TGCGCCAGCAGTGAGTCGATCAGAAACACTGAAGCTTTCTTT
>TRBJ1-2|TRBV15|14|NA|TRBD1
CATSRARTGGGYTF
TGTGCCACCAGCAGAGCGCGGACAGGAGGGGGCTACACCTTC
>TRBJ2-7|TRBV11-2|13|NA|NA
CASSLAGSYEQYF
TGTGCCAGCAGCTTAGCCGGCTCCTACGAGCAGTACTTC
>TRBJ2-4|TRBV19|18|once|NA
CASRPDSFRFWAKNIQYF
TGTGCCAGTAGACCCGACAGTTTCCGTTTTTGGGCCAAAAACATTCAGTACTTC
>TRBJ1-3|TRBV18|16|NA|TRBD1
CASSPPSTGTGNTIYF
TGTGCCAGCTCACCACCCTCGACAGGGACTGGAAACACCATATATTTT
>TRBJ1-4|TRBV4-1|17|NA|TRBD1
CASSQEGTVATNEKLFF
TGCGCCAGCAGCCAAGAAGGGACAGTTGCAACTAATGAAAAACTGTTTTTT
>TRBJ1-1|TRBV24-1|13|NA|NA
CATSGQGNTEAFF
TGTGCCACCAGTGGCCAGGGAAATACTGAAGCTTTCTTT
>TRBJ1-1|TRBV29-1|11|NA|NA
CSVWANTEAFF
TGCAGCGTTTGGGCGAACACTGAAGCTTTCTTT
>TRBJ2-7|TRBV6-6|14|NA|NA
CASYWGGLENEQYF
TGTGCCTCCTACTGGGGGGGGCTCGAAAACGAGCAGTACTTC
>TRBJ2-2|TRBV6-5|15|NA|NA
CASSYSGGTAGELFF
TGTGCCAGCAGTTACTCCGGCGGGACGGCCGGGGAGCTGTTTTTT
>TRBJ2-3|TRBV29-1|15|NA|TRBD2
CSVDIGRASTDTQYF
TGCAGCGTTGATATCGGGAGGGCAAGCACAGATACGCAGTATTTT
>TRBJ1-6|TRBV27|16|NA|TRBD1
CASSLSEPQGGSPLHF
TGTGCCAGCAGTTTATCGGAACCTCAGGGGGGTTCACCCCTCCACTTT
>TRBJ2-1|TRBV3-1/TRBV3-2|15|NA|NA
CASKKGLVSYGEQFF
TGTGCCAGTAAAAAGGGGCTAGTGTCTTATGGTGAGCAGTTCTTC
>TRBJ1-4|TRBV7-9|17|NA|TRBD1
CASSLVGTGPTNEKLFF
TGTGCCAGCAGCTTAGTGGGGACAGGCCCAACTAATGAAAAACTGTTTTTT
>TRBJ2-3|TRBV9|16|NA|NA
CASSAHPQGSTDTQYF
TGTGCCAGCAGCGCCCATCCTCAGGGCAGCACAGATACGCAGTATTTT
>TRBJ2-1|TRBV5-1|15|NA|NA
CASSFRLERGTEQFF
TGCGCCAGCAGCTTTAGACTGGAACGGGGGACGGAGCAGTTCTTC
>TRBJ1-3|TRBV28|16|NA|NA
CASSFWAGESGNTIYF
TGTGCCAGCAGTTTTTGGGCAGGGGAATCTGGAAACACCATATATTTT
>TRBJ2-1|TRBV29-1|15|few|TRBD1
CSVDPGQGSYNEQFF
TGCAGCGTTGATCCCGGACAGGGGTCTTACAATGAGCAGTTCTTC
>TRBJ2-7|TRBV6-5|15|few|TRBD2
CASRGAGTSGSFQYF
TGTGCCAGCAGGGGCGCCGGGACTAGCGGGAGTTTTCAGTACTTC
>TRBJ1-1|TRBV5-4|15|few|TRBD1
CASSLGDRVDTEAFF
TGTGCCAGCAGCTTGGGGGACAGGGTGGACACTGAAGCTTTCTTT
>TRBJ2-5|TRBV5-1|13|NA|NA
CASSLTIQETQYF
TGCGCCAGCAGCTTGACAATACAAGAGACCCAGTACTTC
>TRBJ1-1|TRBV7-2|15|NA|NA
CASSFRQGMNTEAFF
TGTGCCAGCAGCTTCAGGCAGGGGATGAACACTGAAGCTTTCTTT
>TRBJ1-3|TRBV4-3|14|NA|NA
CASSRNVRGHTIYF
TGCGCCAGCAGCCGAAACGTCCGGGGTCACACCATATATTTT
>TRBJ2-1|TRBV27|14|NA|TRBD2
CASSPGLVSNEQFF
TGTGCCAGCAGTCCGGGACTAGTGTCCAATGAGCAGTTCTTC
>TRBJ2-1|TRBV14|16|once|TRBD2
CASSPMTSGFYNEQFF
TGTGCCAGCAGTCCAATGACTAGCGGGTTCTACAATGAGCAGTTCTTC
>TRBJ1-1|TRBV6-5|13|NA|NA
CASSYIPNTEAFF
TGTGCCAGCAGTTATATCCCGAACACTGAAGCTTTCTTT
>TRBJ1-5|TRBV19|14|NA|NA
CASSYDSFSQPQHF
TGTGCCAGTAGCTACGACAGTTTCAGCCAGCCCCAGCATTTT
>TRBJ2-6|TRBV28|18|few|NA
CASSLGPGTVSGANVLTF
TGTGCCAGCAGTTTGGGTCCAGGGACTGTTTCTGGGGCCAACGTCCTGACTTTC
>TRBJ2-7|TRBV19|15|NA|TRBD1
CASTKGTGELYEQYF
TGTGCCAGTACCAAGGGGACAGGGGAGCTTTACGAGCAGTACTTC
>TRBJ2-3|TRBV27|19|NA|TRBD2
CASSFGRLAGRSNTDTQYF
TGTGCCAGCAGTTTCGGTCGGCTAGCGGGGAGGTCTAACACAGATACGCAGTATTTT